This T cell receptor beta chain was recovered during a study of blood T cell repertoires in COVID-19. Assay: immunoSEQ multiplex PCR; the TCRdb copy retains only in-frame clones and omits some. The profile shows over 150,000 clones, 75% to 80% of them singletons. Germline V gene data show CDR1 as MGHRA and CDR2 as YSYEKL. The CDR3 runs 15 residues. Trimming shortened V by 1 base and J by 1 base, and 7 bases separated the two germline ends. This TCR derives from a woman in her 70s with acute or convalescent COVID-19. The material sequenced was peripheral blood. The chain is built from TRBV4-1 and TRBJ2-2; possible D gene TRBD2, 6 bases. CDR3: CASSQAGRNTGELFF. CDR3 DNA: TGCGCCAGCAGCCAAGCCGGGAGGAACACCGGGGAGCTGTTTTTT.